This entry lists 31 T cell receptor beta chains sequenced from one sample in a study of ipilimumab plus nivolumab after autologous stem cell transplantation. Some clones are missing from TCRdb's copy, which holds only in-frame ones; the method was immunoSEQ multiplex PCR. The repertoire holds roughly 86,000 clones, with around 80% as singletons. The source material was PBMCs, sampled in a trial of ipilimumab plus nivolumab as post-transplant consolidation. These receptors all stem from a male donor with diffuse large B-cell lymphoma.

V is TRBV5-4 and J is TRBJ2-7; 8 nucleotides line up with TRBD1. CDR1 SGHNT and CDR2 YYREEE come from the germline V gene (reference sequence). J gave up 4 bases and V 0 bases, and 9 bases lay outside the gene matches. CDR3 length: 16 amino acids. The CDR3 here is CASSLGGGTGKYEQYF. In DNA form, the CDR3 reads TGTGCCAGCAGCTTGGGGGGCGGGACAGGAAAGTACGAGCAGTACTTC.

The CDR3 coding sequence is TGTGCCAGCAGTGACGAGGGGAGGGGTGAAAAACTGTTTTTT. It is translated as CASSDEGRGEKLFF. The chain combines TRBV2 with TRBJ1-4; TRBD1 might be the D (5 bases). The CDR3 has 14 amino acids. Looked up from germline, CDR1 is SNHLY and CDR2 is FYNNEI. V was clipped by 3 bases and J by 7 bases, with 12 bases between them. The full variable domain, completed using reference TRBV2 and TRBJ1-4, is EPEVTQTPSHQVTQMGQEVILRCVPISNHLYFYWYRQILGQKVEFLVSFYNNEISEKSEIFDDQFSVERPDGSNFTLKIRSTKLEDSAMYFCASSDEGRGEKLFFGSGTQLSVL.

The rearrangement uses TRBV6-5 and TRBJ1-5, with TRBD1 identical over 10 bases. Trimming cost V 5 bases and J 6 bases; bases outside gene matches: 7. The V gene's germline CDR1 is MNHEY and CDR2 SVGAGI. The CDR3 length is 15 residues. The CDR3 DNA sequence: TGTGCCAGCAGTCCCGGGACAGGGGCCTTTCAGCCCCAGCATTTT. It specifies CASSPGTGAFQPQHF.

V gene TRBV5-6 combines with J gene TRBJ2-7, with 12 positions matching TRBD2. Germline V gene lookup returns CDR1 SGHDT and CDR2 YYEEEE. The CDR3 totals 17 residues. J was trimmed by 0 bases and V by 3 bases; bases with no gene match: 7. CDR3 nucleotide sequence: TGTGCCAGCAGCTCTACGACTAGCGGGGGCTTCTCCTACGAGCAGTACTTC. Translation gives CASSSTTSGGFSYEQYF.

The chain joins TRBV7-8 to TRBJ1-4; TRBD1 is a possible D gene (5 bases). The CDR3 is made up of 15 amino acids. In germline, CDR1 is SGHVS, CDR2 FQNEAQ. V was pared by 1 base and J by 12 bases, with 18 bases between. CDR3 nucleotide sequence: TGTGCCAGCAGCTTAGAGGGGTCCGCCTCGAGGGAACTGTTTTTT. This gives the protein CASSLEGSASRELFF.

The J gene is TRBJ2-5, the V gene TRBV2, with no clear D. The CDR3 length is 12 residues. V dropped 1 base and J dropped 5 bases, with 5 bases sitting between them. CDR1 is SNHLY, CDR2 FYNNEI, per germline. The CDR3 spells CASSEGLETQYF. DNA of the CDR3: TGTGCCAGCAGTGAAGGGTTGGAGACCCAGTACTTC. Full variable domain (rest looked up from reference TRBV2 and TRBJ2-5): EPEVTQTPSHQVTQMGQEVILRCVPISNHLYFYWYRQILGQKVEFLVSFYNNEISEKSEIFDDQFSVERPDGSNFTLKIRSTKLEDSAMYFCASSEGLETQYFGPGTRLLVL.

In nucleotides, the CDR3 is TGTGCCAGCAGCCCCCGGGGACAGGGCTACGAGCAGTACTTC. Translation gives CASSPRGQGYEQYF. The rearrangement joins TRBV2 to TRBJ2-7; TRBD1 matches 9 bases. This CDR3 has 14 residues. V lost 6 bases to trimming and J lost 3 bases; unmatched junction nucleotides: 6. Germline V gene data show CDR1 as SNHLY and CDR2 as FYNNEI.

V usage is TRBV4-1 and J usage is TRBJ2-3; the match to TRBD2 covers 10 bases. The germline gives CDR1 MGHRA, CDR2 YSYEKL. V dropped 1 base and J dropped 4; count of bases not matched to a gene: 8. CDR3 length equals 17 residues. For the CDR3, the DNA is TGCGCCAGCAGCCAAGGCTACCTAGCGGGGGCGGCAGATACGCAGTATTTT. Translated, it gives CASSQGYLAGAADTQYF.

This chain connects TRBV11-2 to TRBJ1-5; no clear D. Germline assignment: CDR1 SGHAT and CDR2 FQNNGV. The CDR3 is made up of 13 amino acids. V lost 2 bases and J 5 bases, leaving 7 bases between the germline ends. This CDR3 reads CASSLTRDQPQHF. The CDR3 coding sequence is TGTGCCAGCAGCTTAACACGGGATCAGCCCCAGCATTTT. The full variable domain, rest sourced from reference TRBV11-2 and TRBJ1-5, is EAGVAQSPRYKIIEKRQSVAFWCNPISGHATLYWYQQILGQGPKLLIQFQNNGVVDDSQLPKDRFSAERLKGVDSTLKIQPAKLEDSAVYLCASSLTRDQPQHFGDGTRLSIL.

DNA for the CDR3: TGTGCCAGTAGCGCCCAACACGGGGGGGGGACCCAGTACTTC. Protein product: CASSAQHGGGTQYF. This chain uses TRBV19 with TRBJ2-5; TRBD2 aligns across 8 bases. Per the germline V gene, CDR1 is LNHDA and CDR2 is SQIVND (reference sequence). V lost 6 bases and J lost 7; bases outside the gene matches: 10. The CDR3 contains 14 residues.

The chain has TRBV7-9 and TRBJ1-2; TRBD1 might be the D (5 bases). CDR1 SEHNR and CDR2 FQNEAQ come from the germline V gene (reference sequence). Trimming stripped 3 bases from V and 5 bases from J, with 16 bases between. CDR3 length: 15 amino acids. Here the CDR3 reads CASSFPGHLRYGYTF. The CDR3, as DNA: TGTGCCAGCAGCTTTCCCGGACACCTACGTTATGGCTACACCTTC.

The V and J genes are TRBV5-1 and TRBJ2-5; 12 bases match TRBD2. This CDR3 is 16 amino acids long. With 3 bases clipped from V and 2 bases from J, the junction kept 5 bases outside the gene matches. Germline V gives CDR1 SGHRS, CDR2 YFSETQ. CDR3 sequence: CASSSTTSGRQETQYF. For the CDR3, the DNA is TGCGCCAGCAGCTCCACAACTAGCGGGAGGCAAGAGACCCAGTACTTC.

The V call is TRBV7-2, the J call TRBJ1-1; D uncertain. From germline, CDR1 is SGHTA and CDR2 FQGNSA. V lost 7 bases and J lost 4, with 16 bases in between. The CDR3 consists of 14 residues. CDR3 amino acids: CASTHSPSSTEAFF. The CDR3 coding sequence is TGTGCCAGCACCCACAGTCCCTCTTCCACTGAAGCTTTCTTT.

Written as DNA, the CDR3 is TGCGCCAGCAGCTTGACGGACAATGAGCAGTTCTTC. Translated, it gives CASSLTDNEQFF. The J gene is TRBJ2-1, the V gene TRBV5-1, with D unresolved. The V and J ends lost 1 base and 5 bases respectively, with 4 bases between them. Germline CDR1 SGHRS, CDR2 YFSETQ. CDR3 size: 12 residues.

The chain carries TRBV5-1 and TRBJ2-1; TRBD1 aligns across 10 bases. Trimming at V came to 4 bases and at J to 7 bases, leaving 5 bases not matched to a gene. The CDR3 length is 14 residues. Per the germline V gene, CDR1 is SGHRS and CDR2 is YFSETQ. CDR3 DNA: TGCGCCAGCAGCATAGGACAGGGGGAAAATGAGCAGTTCTTC. This gives the protein CASSIGQGENEQFF.

The genes are TRBV29-1 and TRBJ2-7, with TRBD2 as a possible D gene (6 bases). CDR1 and CDR2 (germline): SQVTM, ANQGSEA. The CDR3 has 13 residues. Deletions cut 4 bases from V and 3 bases from J, with 13 bases between. The CDR3: CSVAAGRLYEQYF. CDR3 DNA sequence: TGCAGCGTTGCGGCGGGGCGCCTCTACGAGCAGTACTTC.

This rearrangement joins TRBV28 to TRBJ2-7; D possibly corresponds to TRBD2 (6 bases). Trimming took 6 bases from V and 1 from J, leaving 16 bases between them. Germline V CDR1 and CDR2: MDHEN, SYDVKM. The CDR3 covers 15 residues. As DNA, the CDR3 is TGTGCCAGCAGGATAACGGGGACTGCTTCCTACGAGCAGTACTTC. Protein: CASRITGTASYEQYF.

The V gene is TRBV2, the J gene TRBJ1-4; D not certain. CDR3 length: 15 residues. V was shortened by 4 bases and J by 5 bases, with 14 bases between the two germline ends. CDR1 is SNHLY, CDR2 FYNNEI, per germline. CDR3: CASSAEKASNEKLFF. As DNA, the CDR3 is TGTGCCAGCAGTGCGGAAAAAGCTAGCAATGAAAAACTGTTTTTT. The variable domain in full, completed from reference TRBV2 and TRBJ1-4, reads EPEVTQTPSHQVTQMGQEVILRCVPISNHLYFYWYRQILGQKVEFLVSFYNNEISEKSEIFDDQFSVERPDGSNFTLKIRSTKLEDSAMYFCASSAEKASNEKLFFGSGTQLSVL.

This sequence joins TRBV6-5 and TRBJ1-3, with D uncertain. Germline V CDR1 and CDR2: MNHEY, SVGAGI. Trimming shortened V by 2 bases and J by 3 bases, and 8 bases separated the two germline ends. The CDR3 spans 14 residues. Written as DNA, the CDR3 is TGTGCCAGCAGTTACGGATTAGGTGGAAACACCATATATTTT. The encoded protein is CASSYGLGGNTIYF.

J is TRBJ2-7 and V is TRBV27; 8 positions match TRBD2. V shed 6 bases, J shed 5 bases, and the junction held 12 bases outside the gene matches. The CDR3 has 15 amino acids. Germline lookup yields CDR1 MNHEY and CDR2 SMNVEV (reference sequence). In DNA form, the CDR3 reads TGTGCCAGCAGGCAAGCGGGGGCTCTCCTCAACGAGCAGTACTTC. Amino acids: CASRQAGALLNEQYF.

The rearrangement joins TRBV4-1 to TRBJ2-5, with D hard to call. Per the germline V gene, CDR1 is MGHRA and CDR2 is YSYEKL. V lost 4 bases, J lost 7 bases, and 16 bases lay in between. The CDR3 is 14 amino acids. The CDR3 DNA follows: TGCGCCAGCAGCCGCGTTTGGCCGTCAGGGACCCAGTACTTC. This sequence encodes CASSRVWPSGTQYF.

In nucleotides, the CDR3 is TGCAGCGTTGAAGAGGAGAGGGGTTTGGAGACCCAGTACTTC. Its protein is CSVEEERGLETQYF. This chain links TRBV29-1 with TRBJ2-5; D tentatively reads TRBD1 or TRBD2 (5 bases each). The CDR3 consists of 14 residues. The germline CDR1 and CDR2 sequences are SQVTM and ANQGSEA. V was cut by 0 bases and J by 5 bases, with 13 bases left in between.

The chain couples TRBV7-9 to TRBJ2-1; no reliable D call. Trimming took off 8 bases at V and 6 bases at J, with 17 bases between the two ends. Germline V gene sequence: CDR1 SEHNR, CDR2 FQNEAQ (reference sequence). CDR3 length: 14 amino acids. The CDR3 DNA is TGTGCCAGCGCCGGTCAGAACGGCCTCAATGAGCAGTTCTTC. This gives the protein CASAGQNGLNEQFF. The full variable domain, with the rest looked up from reference TRBV7-9 and TRBJ2-1, is DTGVSQNPRHKITKRGQNVTFRCDPISEHNRLYWYRQTLGQGPEFLTYFQNEAQLEKSRLLSDRFSAERPKGSFSTLEIQRTEQGDSAMYLCASAGQNGLNEQFFGPGTRLTVL.

This clone was seen only a few times. The genes are TRBV6-5 and TRBJ2-5; a weak D match, TRBD2 (6 bases). This CDR3 contains 13 residues. V gave up 6 bases and J gave up 1 base, with 9 bases separating them. Germline CDR1 is MNHEY and CDR2 is SVGAGI. For the CDR3, the DNA is TGTGCCAGCAGCGGGGGAATCCAAGAGACCCAGTACTTC. This gives the protein CASSGGIQETQYF.

The chain couples TRBV29-1 to TRBJ1-4; 9 bases are a match to TRBD1. The germline V gene encodes CDR1 SQVTM and CDR2 ANQGSEA. This CDR3 comprises 13 residues. Trimming took 6 bases from V and 3 from J; bases not matched to a gene: 2. CDR3 coding DNA: TGCAGCGTCCGGACAGGGGCTAATGAAAAACTGTTTTTT. It yields the protein CSVRTGANEKLFF.

The V gene is TRBV5-5, the J gene TRBJ2-5; D may be TRBD1 (6 bases). The CDR3 is made up of 14 amino acids. CDR1 is SGHKS and CDR2 is YYEKEE in the germline V gene (reference sequence). V lost 4 bases and J lost 0, with 10 bases in between. CDR3 DNA: TGTGCCAGCAGCCCCGGACAGTACCAAGAGACCCAGTACTTC. Protein: CASSPGQYQETQYF.

The chain uses TRBV7-7 and TRBJ2-5; 10 bases fit TRBD2. J gave up 6 bases and V 5 bases, and 9 bases lay outside the gene matches. In germline, CDR1 is SSHAT, CDR2 FNYEAQ (reference sequence). The CDR3 has 15 residues. Here the CDR3 DNA reads TGTGCCAGCAGCGAGCGGGGGGGGCCGTTCCAGACCCAGTACTTC. It translates to CASSERGGPFQTQYF. Complete variable domain (other parts from reference TRBV7-7 and TRBJ2-5): GAGVSQSPRYKVTKRGQDVTLRCDPISSHATLYWYQQALGQGPEFLTYFNYEAQPDKSGLPSDRFSAERPEGSISTLTIQRTEQRDSAMYRCASSERGGPFQTQYFGPGTRLLVL.

The chain links TRBV5-3 to TRBJ2-1, with a tentative D call TRBD2 (7 bases). TRBV5-3 counts as an open reading frame of uncertain function. V lost 8 bases to trimming and J lost 7 bases, with 22 bases between them. The CDR3 consists of 15 residues. Written as DNA, the CDR3 is TGTGCCAGGGGCACACCAAGGGGGGGTCGGAATGAGCAGTTCTTC. It translates to CARGTPRGGRNEQFF.

The J gene is TRBJ2-2, the V gene TRBV19, with TRBD2 matching over 7 bases. The CDR3 has 15 amino acids. V gave up 7 bases and J gave up 5 bases; unmatched junction bases: 10. The germline CDR1 and CDR2 sequences are LNHDA and SQIVND (reference sequence). The CDR3 reads CASTGLEVRTGELFF. The CDR3 DNA is TGTGCCAGTACCGGACTAGAAGTTAGGACCGGGGAGCTGTTTTTT.

The chain is built from TRBV7-9 and TRBJ1-2; D unclear. V was cut by 0 bases and J by 6 bases, with 11 bases left in between. Germline V gene sequence: CDR1 SEHNR, CDR2 FQNEAQ (reference sequence). This CDR3 region has 14 residues. The CDR3 loop reads CASSLAGSDNGYTF. The CDR3 DNA follows: TGTGCCAGCAGCTTAGCGGGGTCAGACAATGGCTACACCTTC. Full variable domain (remainder filled in from reference TRBV7-9 and TRBJ1-2): DTGVSQNPRHKITKRGQNVTFRCDPISEHNRLYWYRQTLGQGPEFLTYFQNEAQLEKSRLLSDRFSAERPKGSFSTLEIQRTEQGDSAMYLCASSLAGSDNGYTFGSGTRLTVV.

The J gene is TRBJ1-1, the V gene TRBV29-1; 7 nucleotides agree with TRBD1. Trimming cost V 6 bases and J 1 base; bases outside gene matches: 14. The CDR3 has 16 amino acids. The germline CDR1 and CDR2 sequences are SQVTM and ANQGSEA. DNA of the CDR3: TGCAGCGTGGCTGGGGTCTTCACAGGGGCGAACACTGAAGCTTTCTTT. Translation gives CSVAGVFTGANTEAFF.